This T cell receptor (beta chain) was captured by sequencing in a study of blood T cell repertoires in COVID-19. The assay was immunoSEQ multiplex PCR, and TCRdb's table has in-frame clones only and misses some. This sample carries 250,000 or so clones, about nine tenths of them seen once, and the ten largest clones take roughly 0.96%. This CDR3 is built from 14 residues. CDR1 is SEHNR and CDR2 is FQNEAQ in the germline V gene (reference sequence). V was pared by 5 bases and J by 5 bases, with 15 bases between. V and J are TRBV7-9 and TRBJ2-5; D is possibly TRBD2 (5 bases). Sequencing was done on a sample of peripheral blood. This clonotype was obtained from a woman in her 40s who had recovered from COVID-19. The DNA of the CDR3 is TGTGCCAGCAGCCCCGGGCCAGGCGGGGAGACCCAGTACTTC. It yields the protein CASSPGPGGETQYF.